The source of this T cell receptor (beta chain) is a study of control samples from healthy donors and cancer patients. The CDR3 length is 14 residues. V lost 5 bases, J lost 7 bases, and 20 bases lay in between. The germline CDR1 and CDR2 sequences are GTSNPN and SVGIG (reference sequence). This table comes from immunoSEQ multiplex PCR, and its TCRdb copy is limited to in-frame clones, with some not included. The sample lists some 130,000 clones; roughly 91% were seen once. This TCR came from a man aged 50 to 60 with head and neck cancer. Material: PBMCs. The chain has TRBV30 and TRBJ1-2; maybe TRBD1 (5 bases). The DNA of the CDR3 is TGTGCCTGGGGGGGGGTTGGCAGGCGGACTGGCTACACCTTC. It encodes CAWGGVGRRTGYTF. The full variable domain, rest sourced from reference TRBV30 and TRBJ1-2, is SQTIHQWPATLVQPVGSPLSLECTVEGTSNPNLYWYRQAAGRGLQLLFYSVGIGQISSEVPQNLSASRPQDRQFILSSKKLLLSDSGFYLCAWGGVGRRTGYTFGSGTRLTVV.